The present T cell receptor beta chain was sequenced within a study of PD-L1 blockade in urothelial cancer. This clone was detected once. This table comes from immunoSEQ multiplex PCR, and its TCRdb copy is limited to in-frame clones, with some not included. The sample includes more than 70,000 clones, 85% to 90% of them seen just once. CDR3 length: 16 amino acids. CDR1 SGDLS and CDR2 YYNGEE come from the germline V gene. V lost 4 bases, J lost 2 bases, and 5 bases stayed unmatched. The V call is TRBV9, the J call TRBJ2-7; 14 bases are a match to TRBD2. Source: PBMCs, taken around atezolizumab (anti-PD-L1) treatment. This TCR derives from a man aged 55 to 70 with urothelial cancer. In DNA, the CDR3 is TGTGCCAGCAGCACGGGACTAGCGGGGGTTACCTACGAGCAGTACTTC. It specifies CASSTGLAGVTYEQYF.